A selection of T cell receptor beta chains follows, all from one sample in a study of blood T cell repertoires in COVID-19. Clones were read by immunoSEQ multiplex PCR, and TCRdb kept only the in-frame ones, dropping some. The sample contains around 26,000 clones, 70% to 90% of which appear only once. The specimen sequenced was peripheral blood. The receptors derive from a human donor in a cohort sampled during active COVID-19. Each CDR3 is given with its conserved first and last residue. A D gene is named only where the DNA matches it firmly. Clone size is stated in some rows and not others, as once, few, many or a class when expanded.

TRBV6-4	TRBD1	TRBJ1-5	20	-	TGTGCCAGCAGTGACGTGGGGGGACAGGGGGCGAGCAGAAGCAATCAGCCCCAGCATTTT	CASSDVGGQGASRSNQPQHF
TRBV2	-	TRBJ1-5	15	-	TGTGCCAGCAGTGACTGGGGGGAGGCACGTCAGCCCCAGCATTTT	CASSDWGEARQPQHF
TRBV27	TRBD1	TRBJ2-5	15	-	TGTGCCAGCAGTCCAGGGACAGGGGGCTTCGGGACCCAGTACTTC	CASSPGTGGFGTQYF
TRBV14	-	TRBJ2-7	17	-	TGTGCCAGCAGCCAGGATACAGTGTACCCCGCCACCTACGAGCAGTACTTC	CASSQDTVYPATYEQYF
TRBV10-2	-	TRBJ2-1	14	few	TGCGCCAGCAGTAGGTATGGACAAAACAATGAGCAGTTCTTC	CASSRYGQNNEQFF
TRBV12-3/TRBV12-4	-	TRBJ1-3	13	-	TGTGCCAGCAGTTTACGAGGTGGAAACACCATATATTTT	CASSLRGGNTIYF
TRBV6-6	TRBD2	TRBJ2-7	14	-	TGTGCCAGCAGTCTTAGCGGGGCGACCTACGAGCAGTACTTC	CASSLSGATYEQYF
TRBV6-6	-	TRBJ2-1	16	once	TGTGCCAGCAGTTACGCCCCCGGGGGTTCCTACAATGAGCAGTTCTTC	CASSYAPGGSYNEQFF
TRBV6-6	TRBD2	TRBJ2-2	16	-	TGTGCCAGCAGTGGTATAGCGGGGGGGCGAACCGGGGAGCTGTTTTTT	CASSGIAGGRTGELFF
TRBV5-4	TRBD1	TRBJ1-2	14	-	TGTGCCAGCAGCTTGAGGTCAGGGGGAACTGGCTACACCTTC	CASSLRSGGTGYTF
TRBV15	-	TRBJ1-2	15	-	TGTGCCACCAGCAGAGATTGGCAGGGAAGGAATGGCTACACCTTC	CATSRDWQGRNGYTF
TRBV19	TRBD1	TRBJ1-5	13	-	TGTGCCAGTAGCCGACAGGGCGATCAGCCCCAGCATTTT	CASSRQGDQPQHF
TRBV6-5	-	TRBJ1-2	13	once	TGTGCCAGCAGTTACGGGGCAGACTATGGCTACACCTTC	CASSYGADYGYTF
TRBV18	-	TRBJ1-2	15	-	TGTGCCAGCTCACCGTCGGGGAGAGGTGACTATGGCTACACCTTC	CASSPSGRGDYGYTF
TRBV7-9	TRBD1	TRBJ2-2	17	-	TGTGCCAGCAGCGCCAGACAGGGAGAAGGGTCCACCGGGGAGCTGTTTTTT	CASSARQGEGSTGELFF
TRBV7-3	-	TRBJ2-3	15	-	TGTGCCAGCAGCCCGGGTAGGGGGATTGATGATACGCAGTATTTT	CASSPGRGIDDTQYF
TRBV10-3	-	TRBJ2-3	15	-	TGTGCCATCAGTGAGGGCTCCAGCGGTTCAGATACGCAGTATTTT	CAISEGSSGSDTQYF
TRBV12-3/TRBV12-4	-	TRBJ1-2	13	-	TGTGCCAGCAAACCTAGAGAATACTATGGCTACACCTTC	CASKPREYYGYTF
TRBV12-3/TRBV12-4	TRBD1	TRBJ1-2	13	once	TGTGCCAGCAGACGGACAGGGCCCTATGGCTACACCTTC	CASRRTGPYGYTF
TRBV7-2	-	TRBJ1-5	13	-	TGTGCCAGCAGCTTCTCGGGCAATCAGCCCCAGCATTTT	CASSFSGNQPQHF
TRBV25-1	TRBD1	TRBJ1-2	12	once	TGTGCCAGCAGTGAGGGACAGTATGGCTACACCTTC	CASSEGQYGYTF
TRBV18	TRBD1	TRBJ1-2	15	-	TGTGCCAGCTCACCTACAGGGGGCGTCGGCTATGGCTACACCTTC	CASSPTGGVGYGYTF
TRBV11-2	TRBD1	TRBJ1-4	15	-	TGTGCCAGCAGCAACCAGGACAGGGTAAATGAAAAACTGTTTTTT	CASSNQDRVNEKLFF
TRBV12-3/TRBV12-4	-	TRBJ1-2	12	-	TGTGCCAGCAGTTTTACGGGGTTCGGCTACACCTTC	CASSFTGFGYTF
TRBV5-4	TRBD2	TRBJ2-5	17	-	TGTGCCAGCAGCCAATCCGTGCGAGCGGGGGGTTTGGAGACCCAGTACTTC	CASSQSVRAGGLETQYF
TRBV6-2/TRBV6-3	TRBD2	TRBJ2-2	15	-	TGTGCCAGCAGTCTAGCGGGGGGGAACACCGGGGAGCTGTTTTTT	CASSLAGGNTGELFF
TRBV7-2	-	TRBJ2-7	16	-	TGTGCCAGCAGCCCCCACTGGAGGTCCCACCCGGGCGGGCAGTACTTC	CASSPHWRSHPGGQYF
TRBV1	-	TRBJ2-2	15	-	TGCACCAGCACTGCGGGGGCACCGAACACCGGGGAGCTGTTTTTT	CTSTAGAPNTGELFF
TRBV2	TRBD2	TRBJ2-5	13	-	TGTGCCAGCAGGCTGACTAGCATGGAGACCCAGTACTTC	CASRLTSMETQYF
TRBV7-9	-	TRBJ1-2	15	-	TGTGCCAGCAGCTTAGGGTCCCGCGCCATCTATGGCTACACCTTC	CASSLGSRAIYGYTF
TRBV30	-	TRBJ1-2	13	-	TGTGCCTGGAGATTGCCCCACAGCTATGGCTACACCTTC	CAWRLPHSYGYTF
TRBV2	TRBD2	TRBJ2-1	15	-	TGTGCCAGCAGGAGCTGGACTAGCGGGGGGAATGAGCAGTTCTTC	CASRSWTSGGNEQFF
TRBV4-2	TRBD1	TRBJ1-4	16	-	TGTGCCAGCAGCCAGACCGGCGACAGGGTAAATGAAAAACTGTTTTTT	CASSQTGDRVNEKLFF
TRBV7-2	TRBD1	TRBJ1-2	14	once	TGTGCCAGCAGCCCAGGACAGGGGGAATTGGGCTACACCTTC	CASSPGQGELGYTF
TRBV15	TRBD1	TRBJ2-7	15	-	TGTGCCACCAGCAGAGATCTGGGACAGGGCTACGAGCAGTACTTC	CATSRDLGQGYEQYF
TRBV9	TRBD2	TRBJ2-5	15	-	TGTGCCAGCAGCGTACCAGGGACTAGCCCGGAGACCCAGTACTTC	CASSVPGTSPETQYF
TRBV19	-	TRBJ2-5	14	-	TGTGCCAGTAGTATAGGAGGGGGGGCCGAGACCCAGTACTTC	CASSIGGGAETQYF